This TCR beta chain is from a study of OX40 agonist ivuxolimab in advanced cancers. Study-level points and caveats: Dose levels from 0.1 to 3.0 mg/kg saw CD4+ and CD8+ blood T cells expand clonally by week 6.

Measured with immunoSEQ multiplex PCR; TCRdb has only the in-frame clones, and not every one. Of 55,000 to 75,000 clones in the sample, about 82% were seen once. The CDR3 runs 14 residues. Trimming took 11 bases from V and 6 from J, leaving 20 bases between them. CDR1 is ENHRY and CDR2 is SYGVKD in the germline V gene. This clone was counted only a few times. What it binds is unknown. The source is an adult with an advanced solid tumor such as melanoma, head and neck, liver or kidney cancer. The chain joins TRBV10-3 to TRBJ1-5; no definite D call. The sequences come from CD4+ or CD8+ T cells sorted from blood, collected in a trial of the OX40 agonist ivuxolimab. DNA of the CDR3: TGTGCCGTCTCTCCGGGCCTACCGAGTCAGCCCCAGCATTTT. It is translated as CAVSPGLPSQPQHF.